This entry describes one TCR beta chain. What was sequenced on ten immunoSEQ deep assay plates was unsorted PBMC DNA. Sequencing was performed with immunoSEQ multiplex PCR; in TCRdb, only in-frame clones are kept and a portion is missing. The table shows about 510,000 clones, with more than 65% occurring only once. These data belong to a study of shared clonotypes between healthy human individuals. The CDR3 covers 12 residues. With 2 bases removed from V and 7 bases from J, the gap between germline ends came to 11 bases. CDR1 is GTSNPN, CDR2 SVGIG, per germline (reference sequence). The chain has TRBV30 and TRBJ1-2; D is ambiguous. This TCR was sampled from a woman in her forties in good health. Some clones in this sample may be carry-over from other donors' samples. The material sequenced was PBMCs. The CDR3, as DNA: TGTGCCTGGAGTTTTGGGCAGTTTGGCTACACCTTC. This codes for CAWSFGQFGYTF. The entire variable domain, with the rest obtained from reference TRBV30 and TRBJ1-2, is as follows: SQTIHQWPATLVQPVGSPLSLECTVEGTSNPNLYWYRQAAGRGLQLLFYSVGIGQISSEVPQNLSASRPQDRQFILSSKKLLLSDSGFYLCAWSFGQFGYTFGSGTRLTVV.